This T cell receptor beta chain was captured in a study of blood T cell repertoires in COVID-19. The V end was cut by 2 bases, the J end by 4 bases, with 11 bases between. From germline, CDR1 is MNHEY and CDR2 SVGEGT. CDR3 length: 14 amino acids. Profiled with immunoSEQ multiplex PCR; TCRdb holds only in-frame clones, not every one. The sample records 120,000 or so clones, around 82% being singletons. Sequenced: peripheral blood. The V call is TRBV6-2 or TRBV6-3, the J call TRBJ1-2; D might be TRBD1 (6 bases). The receptor was isolated from a man aged 25 to 40 with COVID-19, enrolled during active disease. CDR3 residues: CASSYSQGLYGYTF. CDR3 DNA: TGTGCCAGCAGTTACAGCCAGGGGCTCTATGGCTACACCTTC.